These 30 T cell receptor beta chains originate from one sample sequenced in a study of response to subunit inactivated influenza vaccine. One entry per CDR3 protein results from TCRdb running MiXCR on the RT-PCR reads. The sample holds fewer than 550,000 distinct CDR3 sequences, approximately 24% seen once. The specimen was CD4+ T cells sorted from PBMCs, collected more than 4 days after vaccination. Receptors originate from a man aged 50 to 59 who received an inactivated influenza vaccine.

Ten or more counts support this clonotype. This chain uses TRBV20-1 with TRBJ2-7, with 10 positions matching TRBD2. Germline lookup yields CDR1 DFQATT and CDR2 SNEGSKA (reference sequence). CDR3 length: 14 residues. With 3 bases clipped from V and 4 bases from J, the junction kept 6 bases outside the gene matches. The CDR3 spells CSARESSGGYEQYF. DNA of the CDR3: TGCAGTGCTAGGGAATCTAGCGGGGGATACGAGCAGTACTTC.

CDR3 nucleotide sequence: TGCGCCAGCAGCAATCTGACAGGTGGATTGTCCTACGAGCAGTACTTC. It yields the protein CASSNLTGGLSYEQYF. The chain recombines TRBV10-1 with TRBJ2-7, with a weak D call TRBD1 (6 bases). The CDR3 loop spans 16 amino acids. V was shortened by 6 bases and J by 1 base, with 19 bases between the two germline ends. Germline loops: CDR1 WNHNN, CDR2 SYGVQD (reference sequence).

The chain employs TRBV20-1 and TRBJ1-5, with a possible D match to TRBD1 (5 bases). The length of the CDR3 is 14 residues. Looked up from germline, CDR1 is DFQATT and CDR2 is SNEGSKA (reference sequence). V lost 0 bases and J lost 11, with 17 bases in between. The CDR3 reads CSARDRTGKGAQHF. CDR3 nucleotides: TGCAGTGCTAGAGATCGAACAGGCAAGGGAGCCCAGCATTTT.

The V and J genes are TRBV6-2 or TRBV6-3 and TRBJ2-7, with D possibly being TRBD1 (6 bases). Between the trimmed V and J ends, which lost 5 bases and 5 bases, there was a span of 16 bases. CDR3 size: 14 residues. Germline assignment: CDR1 MNHEY and CDR2 SVGEGT. The CDR3 nucleotides are TGTGCCAGCAGTCTTCAACAGGGTGTCCACGAGCAGTACTTC. Protein product: CASSLQQGVHEQYF.

CDR3 DNA sequence: TGTGCCAGCAGCGTCCGGGAAAACACTGAAGCTTTCTTT. Protein: CASSVRENTEAFF. This rearrangement joins TRBV7-2 to TRBJ1-1; D remains ambiguous. V lost 5 bases and J lost 2, with 9 bases in between. CDR3 length: 13 amino acids. Germline V gives CDR1 SGHTA, CDR2 FQGNSA. The entire variable domain, with the rest obtained from reference TRBV7-2 and TRBJ1-1, is as follows: GAGVSQSPSNKVTEKGKDVELRCDPISGHTALYWYRQSLGQGLEFLIYFQGNSAPDKSGLPSDRFSAERTGGSVSTLTIQRTQQEDSAVYLCASSVRENTEAFFGQGTRLTVV.

This chain links TRBV4-3 with TRBJ1-1; D ambiguous. CDR3 length: 13 residues. Trimming shortened V by 4 bases and J by 4 bases, and 10 bases separated the two germline ends. From germline, CDR1 is LGHNA and CDR2 YSLEER. The CDR3 sequence: CASSLTATTEAFF. DNA of the CDR3: TGCGCCAGCAGCCTAACAGCGACCACTGAAGCTTTCTTT.

This clonotype showed up just a few times. V is TRBV29-1 and J is TRBJ1-5, with 7 nucleotides matching TRBD1. Looked up from germline, CDR1 is SQVTM and CDR2 is ANQGSEA. This CDR3 contains 13 residues. The ends lost 6 bases at V and 7 bases at J; junction bases unmatched: 9. CDR3 sequence reads: CSVSTGLDQPQHF. CDR3 bases: TGCAGCGTCTCGACAGGGTTAGACCAGCCCCAGCATTTT.

The sample holds a few counts of this clonotype. The chain couples TRBV27 to TRBJ2-7, with D tentatively TRBD1 or TRBD2 (5 bases each). Germline CDR1 reads MNHEY; CDR2 reads SMNVEV (reference sequence). With 5 bases removed from V and 4 bases from J, the gap between germline ends came to 12 bases. The CDR3 length is 13 residues. The CDR3 sequence is CASSPWDGYEQYF. The DNA of the CDR3 is TGTGCCAGCAGTCCCTGGGACGGGTACGAGCAGTACTTC.

The sample holds a few counts of this clonotype. This chain uses TRBV6-2 or TRBV6-3 with TRBJ2-3; D may be TRBD1 or TRBD2 (6 bases each). Trimming stripped 4 bases from V and 4 bases from J, with 18 bases between. This CDR3 is 16 amino acids long. CDR1 and CDR2 (germline): MNHEY, SVGEGT. The CDR3 DNA reads as TGTGCCAGCAGTTCCGAGGGGGGAGTACTCTCAGATACGCAGTATTTT. Translation gives CASSSEGGVLSDTQYF.

This clonotype turned up a few times. V is TRBV5-1 and J is TRBJ1-2; 10 bases match TRBD1. CDR3 length: 17 amino acids. CDR1 SGHRS and CDR2 YFSETQ come from the germline V gene. The V segment lost 1 base and the J segment 1 base; nucleotides outside the gene matches: 7. The CDR3 DNA is TGCGCCAGCAGCTTGATCTCCGGGACAGGGGTTAACTATGGCTACACCTTC. This encodes CASSLISGTGVNYGYTF.

This chain joins TRBV2 and TRBJ2-1; the D gene could be TRBD1 or TRBD2 (6 bases each). The CDR3 contains 14 residues. Germline V gene lookup returns CDR1 SNHLY and CDR2 FYNNEI. V was shortened by 8 bases and J by 9 bases, with 20 bases between the two germline ends. The CDR3 here is CASRRGAGLGEQFF. DNA of the CDR3: TGTGCCAGCCGGAGGGGGGCTGGTTTGGGTGAGCAGTTCTTC.

In this sample, this clonotype turned up once. The V and J genes are TRBV27 and TRBJ1-2; 8 bases align to TRBD1. The germline V gene encodes CDR1 MNHEY and CDR2 SMNVEV (reference sequence). V was clipped by 4 bases and J by 6 bases; unmatched bases: 13. The CDR3 totals 16 residues. CDR3 sequence reads: CASSSVRSRGRDGYTF. The CDR3 region has the DNA TGTGCCAGCAGTTCCGTCCGGAGCAGGGGGCGGGATGGCTACACCTTC.

The rearrangement joins TRBV4-3 to TRBJ1-1, with 8 bases matching TRBD1. V lost 4 bases, J lost 4 bases, and 11 bases stayed unmatched. CDR1 and CDR2 from the germline V gene are LGHNA and YSLEER. This CDR3 comprises 16 residues. Written as DNA, the CDR3 is TGCGCCAGCAGCCTGACAGGGGAGACACGGATCACTGAAGCTTTCTTT. Translating gives CASSLTGETRITEAFF.

The J gene is TRBJ2-7, the V gene TRBV2, with 7 nucleotides matching TRBD1. Germline CDR1 SNHLY, CDR2 FYNNEI. CDR3 length: 14 amino acids. V trimming: 6 bases; J trimming: 1 base; junction bases outside the gene matches: 6. CDR3 loop: CASSKGQVSYEQYF. The DNA of the CDR3 is TGTGCCAGCAGCAAAGGACAGGTTTCCTACGAGCAGTACTTC.

This chain joins TRBV5-1 and TRBJ2-4; D may match TRBD1 or TRBD2 (5 bases each). Trimming cost V 4 bases and J 0 bases, with 17 bases left between them. Germline V gene data show CDR1 as SGHRS and CDR2 as YFSETQ. There are 17 residues in the CDR3. The CDR3 loop is CASSHVGTALAKNIQYF. DNA of the CDR3: TGCGCCAGCAGCCATGTCGGGACGGCCCTAGCCAAAAACATTCAGTACTTC.

The chain recombines TRBV4-3 with TRBJ2-7; D is ambiguous. Trimming removed 0 bases from V and 7 bases from J, with 13 bases in between. CDR3 length: 14 amino acids. CDR1 is LGHNA and CDR2 is YSLEER in the germline V gene. The CDR3 is CASSQEDSRGEQYF. CDR3 nucleotide sequence: TGCGCCAGCAGCCAAGAAGACTCCCGCGGTGAGCAGTACTTC.

The rearrangement links TRBV5-1 to TRBJ2-3, with D perhaps matching TRBD2 (7 bases). The CDR3 runs to 16 residues. V was trimmed by 7 bases and J by 6 bases, leaving 24 bases between them. The germline V gene has CDR1 SGHRS and CDR2 YFSETQ. The CDR3 coding sequence is TGCGCCAGCGCTCCTACGGGGGGCCTTCTTCGTGATACGCAGTATTTT. Its protein product is CASAPTGGLLRDTQYF.

This clonotype has more than one count but fewer than ten. The rearrangement links TRBV5-6 to TRBJ2-1; possibly TRBD2 for D (6 bases). The V end was cut by 4 bases, the J end by 4 bases, with 15 bases between. Germline V gives CDR1 SGHDT, CDR2 YYEEEE. The length of the CDR3 is 15 residues. The CDR3 sequence: CASSGTGLIYNEQFF. CDR3 coding DNA: TGTGCCAGCAGCGGGACGGGACTGATTTACAATGAGCAGTTCTTC.

V and J are TRBV12-3 or TRBV12-4 and TRBJ2-5, with TRBD1 matching 8 bases. The CDR3 sequence is 14 residues long. Trimming cost V 7 bases and J 5 bases; bases outside gene matches: 9. This CDR3 is CASTRTGRMETQYF. The CDR3 DNA reads TGTGCCAGCACAAGGACAGGGAGGATGGAGACCCAGTACTTC.

The chain carries TRBV7-9 and TRBJ2-1, with D possibly matching TRBD2 (5 bases). The CDR3 loop spans 16 amino acids. V was clipped by 4 bases and J by 7 bases, with 20 bases between them. The germline V gene encodes CDR1 SEHNR and CDR2 FQNEAQ (reference sequence). CDR3 DNA: TGTGCCAGCAGCTCGAGGGTGGTGAGTAGGAAGAATGAGCAGTTCTTC. Translating gives CASSSRVVSRKNEQFF.

CDR3 sequence: CASSLRAGISGNTIYF. The CDR3 DNA reads as TGTGCCAGCAGTTTACGAGCAGGGATTTCTGGAAACACCATATATTTT. The chain joins TRBV28 to TRBJ1-3, with a tentative D call TRBD1 (5 bases). V was trimmed by 2 bases and J by 1 base, leaving 12 bases between them. The CDR3 totals 16 residues. Germline CDR1 is MDHEN and CDR2 is SYDVKM.

The CDR3 sequence is CASRPHHSYEQYF. The CDR3 coding sequence is TGTGCCAGCAGACCCCATCACTCCTACGAGCAGTACTTC. This chain joins TRBV7-8 and TRBJ2-7; D unclear. The V gene's germline CDR1 is SGHVS and CDR2 FQNEAQ. Between the trimmed V and J ends, which lost 6 bases and 0 bases, there was a span of 9 bases. This CDR3 comprises 13 residues.

This clonotype was observed a few times. The chain has TRBV19 and TRBJ1-5; the D gene is possibly TRBD1 (5 bases). Trimming removed 3 bases at V and 1 base at J, with 10 bases between. The CDR3 runs 15 residues. CDR1 LNHDA and CDR2 SQIVND come from the germline V gene (reference sequence). The CDR3 loop is CASSMSRGSNQPQHF. The CDR3 coding sequence is TGTGCCAGTAGTATGTCAAGGGGAAGCAATCAGCCCCAGCATTTT.

The chain has TRBV20-1 and TRBJ2-1; 9 nucleotides match TRBD2. This CDR3 spans 14 amino acids. Trimming removed 1 base from V and 9 bases from J; junction bases left unmatched: 7. CDR1 is DFQATT, CDR2 SNEGSKA, per germline (reference sequence). For the CDR3, the DNA is TGCAGTGCTAGAGGAGGCGGGGGGGCCTCTGAGCAGTTCTTC. This translates into CSARGGGGASEQFF.

There are a few counts of this clonotype. The chain employs TRBV7-9 and TRBJ1-1; 8 bases agree with TRBD1. The CDR3 consists of 15 residues. CDR1 is SEHNR and CDR2 is FQNEAQ in the germline V gene (reference sequence). V was clipped by 5 bases and J by 3 bases; unmatched bases: 8. The CDR3: CASSASGGLYTEAFF. The CDR3 DNA reads TGTGCCAGCAGCGCCTCAGGGGGCCTCTACACTGAAGCTTTCTTT.

A few counts support this clonotype. CDR3 sequence (DNA): TGTGCCAGCAGACAGGATACAGGGAGGTATGGCTACACCTTC. Translating gives CASRQDTGRYGYTF. V is TRBV5-5 and J is TRBJ1-2; TRBD1 might be the D (6 bases). Deletions cut 5 bases from V and 5 bases from J, with 16 bases between. This CDR3 has 14 amino acids. Germline V CDR1 and CDR2: SGHKS, YYEKEE (reference sequence).

This clonotype was detected a few times. J is TRBJ1-1 and V is TRBV10-3; D may be TRBD1 (5 bases). The V gene's germline CDR1 is ENHRY and CDR2 SYGVKD. The ends were cut back, 4 bases at V and 14 bases at J, with 20 bases in the middle. CDR3 length: 13 residues. Here the CDR3 DNA reads TGTGCCATCAGTGTGTCAGGGACGGGGAAGGACTTCTTT. Translated, it gives CAISVSGTGKDFF.

This clonotype turned up a few times. V gene TRBV6-5 combines with J gene TRBJ2-7; possibly TRBD1 for D (5 bases). This CDR3 spans 18 amino acids. Trimming removed 0 bases at V and 2 bases at J, with 20 bases between. CDR1 is MNHEY and CDR2 is SVGAGI in the germline V gene. Here the CDR3 DNA reads TGTGCCAGCAGTTACTCCCGTGATCCGACAGTTCTTACCTACGAGCAGTACTTC. It codes for CASSYSRDPTVLTYEQYF.

The rearrangement uses TRBV20-1 and TRBJ1-1, with D maybe TRBD1 (5 bases). V lost 0 bases to trimming and J lost 0 bases, with 14 bases between them. The CDR3 loop spans 16 amino acids. Per germline, CDR1 DFQATT and CDR2 SNEGSKA (reference sequence). CDR3 in DNA: TGCAGTGCTAGAGATTTGGGGCAGCCCATGAACACTGAAGCTTTCTTT. Amino acid sequence: CSARDLGQPMNTEAFF.

This clonotype was found many times. The chain carries TRBV29-1 and TRBJ2-2; 7 nucleotides align to TRBD1. The V gene's germline CDR1 is SQVTM and CDR2 ANQGSEA. CDR3 length: 15 residues. V lost 7 bases and J lost 2; bases outside the gene matches: 10. CDR3 loop: CSGLRAGGNTGELFF. Here the CDR3 DNA reads TGCAGCGGACTCAGGGCAGGGGGAAACACCGGGGAGCTGTTTTTT.